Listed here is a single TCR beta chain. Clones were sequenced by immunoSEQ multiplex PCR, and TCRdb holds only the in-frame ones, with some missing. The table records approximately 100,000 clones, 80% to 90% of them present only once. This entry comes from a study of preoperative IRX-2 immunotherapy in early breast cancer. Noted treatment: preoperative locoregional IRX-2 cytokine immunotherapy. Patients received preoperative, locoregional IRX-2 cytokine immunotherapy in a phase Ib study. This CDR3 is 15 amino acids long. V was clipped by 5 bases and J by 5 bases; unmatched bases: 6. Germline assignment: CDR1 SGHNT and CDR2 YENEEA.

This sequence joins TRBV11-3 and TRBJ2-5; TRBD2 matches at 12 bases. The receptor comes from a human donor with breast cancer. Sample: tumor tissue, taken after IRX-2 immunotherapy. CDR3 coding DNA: TGTGCCAGCAGCGAACGACTAGCGGGAGCGGAGACCCAGTACTTC. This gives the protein CASSERLAGAETQYF.